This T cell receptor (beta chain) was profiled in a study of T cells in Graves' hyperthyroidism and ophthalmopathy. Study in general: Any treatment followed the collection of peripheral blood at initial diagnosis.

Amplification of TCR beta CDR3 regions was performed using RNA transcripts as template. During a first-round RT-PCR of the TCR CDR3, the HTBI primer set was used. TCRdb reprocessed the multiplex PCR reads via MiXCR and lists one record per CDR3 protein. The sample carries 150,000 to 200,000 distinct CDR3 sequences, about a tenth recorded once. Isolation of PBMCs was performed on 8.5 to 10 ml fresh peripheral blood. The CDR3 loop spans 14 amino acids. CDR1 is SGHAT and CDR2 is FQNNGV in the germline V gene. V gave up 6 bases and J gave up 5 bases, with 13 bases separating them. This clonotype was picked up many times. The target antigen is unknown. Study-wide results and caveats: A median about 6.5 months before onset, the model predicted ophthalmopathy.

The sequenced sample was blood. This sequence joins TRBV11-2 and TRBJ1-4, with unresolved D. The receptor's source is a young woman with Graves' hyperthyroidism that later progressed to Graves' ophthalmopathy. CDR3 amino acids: CASRGWGANEKLFF. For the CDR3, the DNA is TGTGCCAGCAGGGGATGGGGTGCGAATGAAAAACTGTTTTTT. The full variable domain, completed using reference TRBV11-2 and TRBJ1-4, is EAGVAQSPRYKIIEKRQSVAFWCNPISGHATLYWYQQILGQGPKLLIQFQNNGVVDDSQLPKDRFSAERLKGVDSTLKIQPAKLEDSAVYLCASRGWGANEKLFFGSGTQLSVL.